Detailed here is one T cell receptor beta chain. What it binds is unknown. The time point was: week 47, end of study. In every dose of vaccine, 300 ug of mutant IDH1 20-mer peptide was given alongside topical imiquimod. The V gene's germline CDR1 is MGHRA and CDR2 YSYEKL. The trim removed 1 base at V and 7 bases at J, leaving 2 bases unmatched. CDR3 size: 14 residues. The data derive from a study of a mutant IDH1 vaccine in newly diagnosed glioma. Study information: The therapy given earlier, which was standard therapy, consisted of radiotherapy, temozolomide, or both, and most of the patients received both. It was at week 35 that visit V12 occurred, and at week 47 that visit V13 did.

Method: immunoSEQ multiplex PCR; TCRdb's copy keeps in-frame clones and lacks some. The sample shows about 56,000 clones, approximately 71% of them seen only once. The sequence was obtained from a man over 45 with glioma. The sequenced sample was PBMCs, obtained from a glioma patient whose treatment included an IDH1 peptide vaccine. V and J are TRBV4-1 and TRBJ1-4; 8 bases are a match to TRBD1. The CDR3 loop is CASSQGTGIEKLFF. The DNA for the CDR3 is TGCGCCAGCAGCCAAGGGACAGGGATTGAAAAACTGTTTTTT.